This T cell receptor (beta chain) was found in a study of T cell responses to AZD1222 COVID-19 vaccine. Sequencing was performed with immunoSEQ multiplex PCR; in TCRdb, only in-frame clones are kept and a portion is missing. The profile shows 140,000 to 150,000 clones, 80% to 90% of them singletons. Study-level points and caveats: At study baseline, merely six AZD1222 recipients were seropositive. Repertoire sampling was restricted to post-peak T cell response timepoints.

Notes on this clone: Its antigen is currently unknown.

Sequencing was performed on peripheral blood, taken on day 0 of AZD1222 vaccination. The source is an adult in good health.

The CDR3 region is CASSRGTAGYTF. The CDR3 DNA follows: TGTGCCAGCAGCCGCGGGACGGCGGGCTACACCTTC. The V gene is TRBV3-1 (or the pseudogene TRBV3-2), the J gene TRBJ1-2, with D tentatively TRBD1 (5 bases). The CDR3 extends over 12 amino acids. The germline V and J ends were trimmed by 4 bases and 8 bases, with 11 bases remaining between them. From germline, CDR1 is LGHDT and CDR2 YNNKEL (reference sequence).